The rows below give T cell receptor beta chains drawn from one sample of a study of T cells in Graves' hyperthyroidism and ophthalmopathy. MiXCR was run by TCRdb on the multiplex PCR reads, yielding one entry per CDR3 protein. The sample has about 500,000 distinct CDR3 sequences, approximately 15% seen once; the top ten hold around 19%. Sequencing input: blood. All receptors derive from a woman between 18 and 29 years old with Graves' hyperthyroidism. The conserved cysteine and the conserved F or W are not part of the CDR3 here. Not every row has a clone size; where given, it reads once, few, many or a size class.

CDR3aa	abundance	v_gene	j_gene
ASNLISGNTIY	-	TRBV11-3	TRBJ1-3
ATSDPQGALTGELF	few	TRBV24-1	TRBJ2-2
ASSGRTGGFTEAF	many	TRBV2	TRBJ1-1
ASSLARHLEDPETQY	few	TRBV5-1	TRBJ2-5
ASSLSGGVGLGGDEQF	many	TRBV12-3/TRBV12-4	TRBJ2-1
SAAGTGMNTEAF	few	TRBV20-1	TRBJ1-1
ASSDRDDGTEAF	-	TRBV6-1	TRBJ1-1
ATSDFGRDYGYT	few	TRBV24-1	TRBJ1-2
SARIDTPAQY	-	TRBV20-1	TRBJ2-3
ATRLGEDTQY	many	TRBV15	TRBJ2-3
ASSPAGYQPQH	many	TRBV7-2	TRBJ1-5
ASSQIGPSNYGYT	-	TRBV14	TRBJ1-2
ASSYVGRLGNTIY	few	TRBV6-2/TRBV6-3	TRBJ1-3